This T cell receptor (beta chain) was captured in a study of cytomegalovirus exposure and HLA in healthy donors. Findings and caveats of the study: Because they were indistinguishable, some V segments, including TRBV6-2 and TRBV6-3, were excluded. As immune exposure information, only CMV serostatus was available.

The trim removed 8 bases at V and 4 bases at J, leaving 1 base unmatched. Per germline, CDR1 MDHEN and CDR2 SYDVKM. CDR3 length equals 12 residues. Use of 60 Vbeta and 13 Jbeta primers characterized the PCR. Sequencing used immunoSEQ multiplex PCR; TCRdb keeps in-frame clones, though not all of them. The table has 150,000 to 200,000 clones, more than 70% seen once; the top ten hold 0.95% to 1.4%. About this clone: Its antigen is unidentified.

This chain connects TRBV28 to TRBJ2-3; 9 bases match TRBD2. The origin of this receptor is a woman aged 40 to 49 in good health and CMV-seronegative. Sequenced input: PBMCs. CDR3 amino acids: CASGLASDTQYF. The CDR3 DNA is TGTGCCAGCGGACTAGCGTCAGATACGCAGTATTTT.